Presented here are 26 T cell receptor beta chains from one specimen sequenced in a study of cytomegalovirus exposure and HLA in healthy donors. In the PCR, 60 Vbeta and 13 Jbeta primers were used. TCRdb's table, derived via immunoSEQ multiplex PCR, lists solely in-frame clones and lacks some. Counted here are approximately 79,000 clones, 78% occurring once; the ten biggest clones make up roughly 1.7%. Sequences were obtained from PBMCs. The receptors derive from a man aged 35-49 years in good health and CMV-seronegative.

The sample holds a few counts of this clone. CDR3 nucleotides: TGCGCCAGCAGCTTAAGACCGGGACTAGCGGACGAGCAGTACTTC. Its translation is CASSLRPGLADEQYF. The rearrangement links TRBV5-1 to TRBJ2-7; 11 positions agree with TRBD2. Looked up from germline, CDR1 is SGHRS and CDR2 is YFSETQ. V shed 2 bases and J 5 bases; nucleotides not matched to a gene: 6. This CDR3 contains 15 residues.

The chain uses TRBV28 and TRBJ1-2; D not certain. The CDR3 loop spans 15 amino acids. Germline CDR1 MDHEN, CDR2 SYDVKM. V lost 5 bases, J lost 2 bases, and 15 bases lay in between. The CDR3 coding sequence is TGTGCCAGCAGTCCGCTGAGCGGGAGGAACTATGGCTACACCTTC. Protein: CASSPLSGRNYGYTF.

CDR3 bases: TGTGCCAGCAGCGGGACTAGCGGGCTTGAGCAGTTCTTC. Protein product: CASSGTSGLEQFF. This chain uses TRBV7-9 with TRBJ2-1; 12 bases agree with TRBD2. This CDR3 comprises 13 residues. J gave up 9 bases and V 5 bases, and 2 bases lay outside the gene matches. Germline values: CDR1 SEHNR, CDR2 FQNEAQ (reference sequence).

J is TRBJ2-5 and V is TRBV19, with 10 bases lining up with TRBD1. Trimming removed 6 bases from V and 1 base from J; junction bases left unmatched: 5. This CDR3 region has 15 residues. The germline V gene has CDR1 LNHDA and CDR2 SQIVND (reference sequence). CDR3 coding DNA: TGTGCCAGTAGAAGGGGACAGGGGCTCCAAGAGACCCAGTACTTC. Protein: CASRRGQGLQETQYF.

The genes are TRBV18 and TRBJ2-3, with 7 bases that match TRBD1. J gave up 0 bases and V 1 base, and 1 base lay outside the gene matches. The CDR3 spans 15 residues. The germline CDR1 and CDR2 sequences are KGHSH and LQKENI. In DNA form, the CDR3 reads TGTGCCAGCTCACCACGACAGGGTAGCACAGATACGCAGTATTTT. Encoded protein: CASSPRQGSTDTQYF.

The chain combines TRBV6-1 with TRBJ2-5; D is undetermined. The closer fit of TRBJ2-7 to the DNA end suggests the J call may be wrong. This CDR3 has 13 amino acids. CDR1 MNHNS and CDR2 SASEGT come from the germline V gene. The CDR3 coding sequence is TGTGCCAGCAGTGCTCGAATCGGGTCCGAGCAGTACTTC. The encoded protein is CASSARIGSEQYF.

The chain joins TRBV2 to TRBJ1-3; 7 bases align to TRBD1. The CDR3 covers 14 residues. In germline, CDR1 is SNHLY, CDR2 FYNNEI. The trim removed 5 bases at V and 4 bases at J, leaving 5 bases unmatched. CDR3 bases: TGTGCCAGCAGTCTACAGGGGTACGGAAACACCATATATTTT. Translated: CASSLQGYGNTIYF.

J is TRBJ1-1 and V is TRBV10-3; 8 nucleotides align to TRBD1. This CDR3 is 15 amino acids long. Trimming cost V 6 bases and J 2 bases; bases outside gene matches: 8. CDR1 and CDR2 from the germline V gene are ENHRY and SYGVKD. CDR3 residues: CAIRDQGAANTEAFF. The CDR3 nucleotides read TGTGCCATCAGGGACCAGGGGGCTGCTAACACTGAAGCTTTCTTT.

The J gene is TRBJ2-2, the V gene TRBV7-9; 10 positions agree with TRBD2. Germline CDR1 reads SEHNR; CDR2 reads FQNEAQ (reference sequence). CDR3 length: 17 amino acids. The junction had 12 bases not matched to a gene; V was cut back by 6 bases and J by 5 bases. The CDR3 region is CASSNYASGSRTGELFF. Here the CDR3 DNA reads TGTGCCAGCAGTAATTACGCTAGCGGGAGTCGAACCGGGGAGCTGTTTTTT.

The chain is built from TRBV6-1 and TRBJ1-4, with 10 bases matching TRBD1. Germline V gene sequence: CDR1 MNHNS, CDR2 SASEGT. V was pared by 1 base and J by 11 bases, with 10 bases of the junction left unmatched. The CDR3 spans 16 residues. CDR3 protein: CASSEGTAQDRGKLFF. The CDR3 coding sequence is TGTGCCAGCAGTGAAGGAACCGCCCAGGACAGGGGGAAACTGTTTTTT.

The chain uses TRBV28 and TRBJ2-1; D is ambiguous. Germline V CDR1 and CDR2: MDHEN, SYDVKM. V shed 7 bases and J shed 0 bases, with 13 bases lying between them. The CDR3 totals 15 residues. The CDR3 DNA follows: TGTGCCAGCACCCTAGAGGTTAGCTCCTACAATGAGCAGTTCTTC. Translated, it gives CASTLEVSSYNEQFF.

This clone has a single count. The chain links TRBV2 to TRBJ1-1; a possible D gene is TRBD1 (6 bases). CDR1 and CDR2 from the germline V gene are SNHLY and FYNNEI. V was trimmed by 7 bases and J by 0 bases, leaving 18 bases between them. The CDR3 runs to 16 residues. The CDR3 spells CASIWSGGSMNTEAFF. In DNA form, the CDR3 reads TGTGCCAGCATTTGGTCGGGGGGCTCGATGAACACTGAAGCTTTCTTT.

This clone was seen once. The chain is built from TRBV28 and TRBJ2-7; 13 bases match TRBD2. This CDR3 has 15 amino acids. The ends lost 6 bases at V and 5 bases at J; junction bases unmatched: 7. Germline V gene sequence: CDR1 MDHEN, CDR2 SYDVKM. CDR3 loop: CASSVPTSGRDEQYF. CDR3 sequence (DNA): TGTGCCAGCAGCGTACCTACTAGCGGGAGGGACGAGCAGTACTTC.

V usage is TRBV28 and J usage is TRBJ1-2; perhaps TRBD1 as D (5 bases). The germline V gene encodes CDR1 MDHEN and CDR2 SYDVKM. The length of the CDR3 is 16 residues. V gave up 6 bases and J gave up 5 bases, with 22 bases separating them. CDR3 residues: CASSDEAGTRRYGYTF. CDR3 nucleotides: TGTGCCAGCAGCGATGAAGCCGGGACTAGGAGGTATGGCTACACCTTC.

The chain is built from TRBV6-6 and TRBJ1-2, with D perhaps matching TRBD1 (6 bases). Trimming left V 5 bases short and J 4 bases short, with 8 bases between. The CDR3 length is 12 residues. Germline V CDR1 and CDR2: MNHNY, SVGAGI (reference sequence). CDR3: CASSPQGYGYTF. The CDR3 nucleotides are TGTGCCAGCAGTCCACAGGGCTATGGCTACACCTTC.

V and J are TRBV29-1 and TRBJ2-3, with 7 bases that match TRBD2. Unmatched junction bases numbered 9, after V lost 5 bases and J lost 4 bases. CDR1 and CDR2 from the germline V gene are SQVTM and ANQGSEA. The CDR3 is made up of 14 amino acids. CDR3 sequence: CSVLRGGTSDTQYF. Here the CDR3 DNA reads TGCAGCGTTCTTAGGGGAGGGACCTCAGATACGCAGTATTTT.

The table lists this clone with a count of one. The chain links TRBV2 to TRBJ2-2; D is possibly TRBD1 (6 bases). Germline CDR1 is SNHLY and CDR2 is FYNNEI. This CDR3 spans 15 amino acids. Trimming pared 6 bases from V and 0 bases from J, leaving 11 bases between. CDR3 sequence: CASRPGQANTGELFF. CDR3 bases: TGTGCCAGCAGGCCGGGACAAGCGAACACCGGGGAGCTGTTTTTT.

The rearrangement links TRBV2 to TRBJ1-5; perhaps TRBD1 as D (6 bases). The CDR3 runs 15 residues. Deletions cut 3 bases from V and 1 base from J, with 10 bases between. Germline values: CDR1 SNHLY, CDR2 FYNNEI. CDR3 bases: TGTGCCAGCAGTGATTACAGGGACAGCAATCAGCCCCAGCATTTT. It codes for CASSDYRDSNQPQHF.

This sequence joins TRBV20-1 and TRBJ2-1; D gene uncertain. The CDR3 covers 11 residues. Germline CDR1 DFQATT, CDR2 SNEGSKA (reference sequence). Trimming cost V 6 bases and J 7 bases, with 10 bases left between them. CDR3 protein: CSADDSNEQFF. The CDR3, as DNA: TGCAGTGCCGACGACTCGAATGAGCAGTTCTTC.

As regards this clone: Other DNA sequences of this sample code for an identical CDR3. The chain couples TRBV4-2 to TRBJ2-7; D perhaps matches TRBD2 (6 bases). V dropped 0 bases and J dropped 4 bases, with 10 bases sitting between them. From germline, CDR1 is LGHNA and CDR2 YNFKEQ. The CDR3 runs 14 residues. In DNA, the CDR3 is TGTGCCAGCAGCCAAGAGGACGGGGGTTACGAGCAGTACTTC. Amino acid sequence: CASSQEDGGYEQYF.

This sequence joins TRBV12-5 and TRBJ2-3, with D maybe TRBD1 (6 bases). Germline V lookup: CDR1 LGHNT, CDR2 FRNRAP. The CDR3 covers 15 residues. Trimming pared 1 base from V and 0 bases from J, leaving 8 bases between. As DNA, the CDR3 is TGTGCTAGTGGTTTGGGGACAGCTAGCACAGATACGCAGTATTTT. This sequence encodes CASGLGTASTDTQYF.

This chain links TRBV19 with TRBJ2-2; weak D call: TRBD1 (6 bases). Germline loops: CDR1 LNHDA, CDR2 SQIVND (reference sequence). Between the trimmed V and J ends, which lost 6 bases and 4 bases, there was a span of 12 bases. This CDR3 comprises 14 residues. The CDR3 DNA is TGTGCCAGTAGAACAGGGTCCGGCACCGGGGAGCTGTTTTTT. The encoded protein is CASRTGSGTGELFF.

V is TRBV11-2 and J is TRBJ1-1, with a tentative D call TRBD1 (5 bases). This CDR3 is built from 18 residues. V was pared by 5 bases and J by 1 base, with 23 bases between. Germline CDR1 and CDR2: SGHAT and FQNNGV. The CDR3: CASSRDRPPRSRNTEAFF. The CDR3 region has the DNA TGTGCCAGCAGCCGAGACAGACCCCCCCGATCCAGGAACACTGAAGCTTTCTTT.

The chain couples TRBV28 to TRBJ2-7; D ambiguous. The CDR3 covers 11 residues. Germline V gives CDR1 MDHEN, CDR2 SYDVKM. V lost 3 bases to trimming and J lost 3 bases, with 3 bases between them. CDR3 coding DNA: TGTGCCAGCAGTTTTAGCTACGAGCAGTACTTC. It encodes CASSFSYEQYF.

The CDR3 sequence: CSVEVATGGGNTIYF. CDR3 bases: TGCAGCGTTGAAGTAGCTACAGGGGGCGGAAACACCATATATTTT. The chain links TRBV29-1 to TRBJ1-3, with 9 bases matching TRBD1. CDR3 length: 15 amino acids. Trimming cost V 1 base and J 4 bases; bases outside gene matches: 5. Germline V gene data show CDR1 as SQVTM and CDR2 as ANQGSEA. The variable domain in full, with the rest retrieved from reference TRBV29-1 and TRBJ1-3, is SAVISQKPSRDICQRGTSLTIQCQVDSQVTMMFWYRQQPGQSLTLIATANQGSEATYESGFVIDKFPISRPNLTFSTLTVSNMSPEDSSIYLCSVEVATGGGNTIYFGEGSWLTVV.

This chain connects TRBV28 to TRBJ1-4; D is unclear. The CDR3 has 14 amino acids. Looked up from germline, CDR1 is MDHEN and CDR2 is SYDVKM. Trimming took 1 base from V and 8 from J, leaving 11 bases between them. As DNA, the CDR3 is TGTGCCAGCAGTTTATACGGGGAAGACGAAAAACTGTTTTTT. Residues: CASSLYGEDEKLFF.